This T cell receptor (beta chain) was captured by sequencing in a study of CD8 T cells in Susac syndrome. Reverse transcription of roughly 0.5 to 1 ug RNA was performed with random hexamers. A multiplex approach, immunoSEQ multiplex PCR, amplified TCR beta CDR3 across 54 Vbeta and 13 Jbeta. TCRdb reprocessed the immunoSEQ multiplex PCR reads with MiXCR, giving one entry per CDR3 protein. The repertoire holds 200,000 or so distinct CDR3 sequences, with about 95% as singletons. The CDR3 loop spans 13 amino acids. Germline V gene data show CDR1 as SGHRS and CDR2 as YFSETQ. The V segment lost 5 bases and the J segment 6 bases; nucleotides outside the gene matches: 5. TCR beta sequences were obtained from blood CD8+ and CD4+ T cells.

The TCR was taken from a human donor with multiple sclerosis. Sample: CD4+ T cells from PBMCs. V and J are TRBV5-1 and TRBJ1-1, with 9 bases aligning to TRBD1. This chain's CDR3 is CASREGQGAEAFF. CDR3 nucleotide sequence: TGCGCCAGCAGGGAGGGACAGGGCGCTGAAGCTTTCTTT.